One sample yielded the 24 T cell receptor beta chains listed below, sequenced in a study of a mutant IDH1 vaccine in newly diagnosed glioma. No antigen has been assigned to these receptors. This sample's time point: week 47, end of study. In every dose of vaccine, 300 ug of mutant IDH1 20-mer peptide was given alongside topical imiquimod. The method was immunoSEQ multiplex PCR; TCRdb's version includes in-frame clones alone and lacks a portion of them. The data contain about 50,000 clones, approximately 80% of them singletons. The material was PBMCs, obtained from a glioma patient whose treatment included an IDH1 peptide vaccine. These receptors all stem from a woman in her thirties or forties with glioma. Some clones in this sample may be carry-over from other donors' samples.

V and J are TRBV5-6 and TRBJ1-2; TRBD1 is a possible D gene (5 bases). CDR1 is SGHDT, CDR2 YYEEEE, per germline. This CDR3 region has 16 residues. The V and J ends lost 0 bases and 1 base respectively, with 13 bases between them. CDR3 coding DNA: TGTGCCAGCAGCTTGGAATGGGACGGATTTAACTATGGCTACACCTTC. Its protein is CASSLEWDGFNYGYTF.

The chain is built from TRBV5-6 and TRBJ1-1, with a possible D match to TRBD1 (5 bases). CDR3 length equals 15 residues. The germline gives CDR1 SGHDT, CDR2 YYEEEE. The V gene lost 3 bases and the J gene lost 4 bases, with 16 bases spanning the gap. CDR3 DNA: TGTGCCAGCAGCTGGCCCGGGGGGGGGTCCACTGAAGCTTTCTTT. This sequence encodes CASSWPGGGSTEAFF.

The V call is TRBV7-2, the J call TRBJ1-4; 9 nucleotides align to TRBD1. Per the germline V gene, CDR1 is SGHTA and CDR2 is FQGNSA. The CDR3 totals 15 residues. The ends lost 5 bases at V and 8 bases at J; junction bases unmatched: 9. The CDR3 spells CASSRGGTGSEKLFF. Here the CDR3 DNA reads TGTGCCAGCAGCCGAGGGGGGACAGGGAGCGAAAAACTGTTTTTT.

V usage is TRBV18 and J usage is TRBJ2-5; D gene ambiguous. Germline values: CDR1 KGHSH, CDR2 LQKENI. Trimming took off 1 base at V and 5 bases at J, with 11 bases between the two ends. CDR3 length: 14 amino acids. The CDR3 is CASSPLDQVETQYF. The CDR3 DNA reads as TGTGCCAGCTCACCACTGGACCAAGTGGAGACCCAGTACTTC.

A remark on this clone: Other DNA sequences of this sample code for an identical CDR3. The V call is TRBV5-4, the J call TRBJ1-5, with a possible D match to TRBD1 (6 bases). Trimming left V 1 base short and J 1 base short, with 12 bases between. Germline V gene lookup returns CDR1 SGHNT and CDR2 YYREEE (reference sequence). The CDR3 is 16 residues long. In DNA form, the CDR3 reads TGTGCCAGCAGCTTGTGGGGGCAGGGCAGCAATCAGCCCCAGCATTTT. Translating gives CASSLWGQGSNQPQHF.

The V and J genes are TRBV6-5 and TRBJ1-2, with D unclear. The CDR3 is made up of 14 amino acids. Trimming took off 2 bases at V and 8 bases at J, with 15 bases between the two ends. The V gene's germline CDR1 is MNHEY and CDR2 SVGAGI. The DNA of the CDR3 is TGTGCCAGCAGTTACGATTCCTCCTTAGGGGGCTACACCTTC. Residues: CASSYDSSLGGYTF.

The V gene is TRBV19, the J gene TRBJ2-7, with 8 bases lining up with TRBD1. CDR3 length: 14 amino acids. CDR1 is LNHDA, CDR2 SQIVND, per germline (reference sequence). The junction had 3 bases not matched to a gene; V was cut back by 4 bases and J by 1 base. DNA for the CDR3: TGTGCCAGTAGTACCAACAGGGGGTCCTACGAGCAGTACTTC. Translated: CASSTNRGSYEQYF.

The CDR3 reads CASSSSPSGDYGYTF. DNA for the CDR3: TGTGCCAGCAGCTCATCACCGAGCGGAGACTATGGCTACACCTTC. The J gene is TRBJ1-2, the V gene TRBV7-9, with no clear D. CDR3 length: 15 amino acids. Germline V CDR1 and CDR2: SEHNR, FQNEAQ (reference sequence). V lost 4 bases and J 3 bases, leaving 15 bases between the germline ends.

This clone occurred once. This chain links TRBV6-5 with TRBJ2-3; D is unclear. The CDR3 is 14 residues long. Germline V CDR1 and CDR2: MNHEY, SVGAGI. V lost 2 bases and J lost 0, with 6 bases in between. CDR3 sequence: CASSYEHSTDTQYF. The CDR3 DNA reads TGTGCCAGCAGTTACGAACACAGCACAGATACGCAGTATTTT.

This clone was observed a few times. The chain combines TRBV7-6 with TRBJ1-1; D is unclear. The CDR3 covers 12 residues. Germline V CDR1 and CDR2: SGHVS, FNYEAQ. Trimming removed 8 bases at V and 6 bases at J, with 13 bases between. CDR3 region: CASAHLRSEAFF. The CDR3 DNA reads TGTGCCAGCGCTCACTTGAGGTCTGAAGCTTTCTTT.

The chain has TRBV10-3 and TRBJ1-1, with D perhaps TRBD1 (5 bases). The CDR3 runs to 12 residues. Germline assignment: CDR1 ENHRY and CDR2 SYGVKD. With 2 bases removed from V and 6 bases from J, the gap between germline ends came to 7 bases. The CDR3 loop reads CAISEGASEAFF. The CDR3 region has the DNA TGTGCCATCAGTGAGGGGGCCTCTGAAGCTTTCTTT.

The rearrangement links TRBV18 to TRBJ1-5, with D unresolved. The V end lost 5 bases, the J end lost 4 bases, and 6 bases lay between the germline ends. The CDR3 extends over 12 amino acids. Germline CDR1 and CDR2: KGHSH and LQKENI. The CDR3 DNA sequence: TGTGCCAGCTCATCCCTGAATCAGCCCCAGCATTTT. Translation: CASSSLNQPQHF. The complete variable domain, with remaining parts taken from reference TRBV18 and TRBJ1-5, reads NAGVMQNPRHLVRRRGQEARLRCSPMKGHSHVYWYRQLPEEGLKFMVYLQKENIIDESGMPKERFSAEFPKEGPSILRIQQVVRGDSAAYFCASSSLNQPQHFGDGTRLSIL.

The J gene is TRBJ1-2, the V gene TRBV19; 7 bases align to TRBD1. Trimming at V came to 7 bases and at J to 3 bases, leaving 11 bases not matched to a gene. The CDR3 has 15 residues. CDR1 is LNHDA and CDR2 is SQIVND in the germline V gene (reference sequence). CDR3 coding DNA: TGTGCCAGTAAGGACGGGACAGTACTGGACTATGGCTACACCTTC. It specifies CASKDGTVLDYGYTF.

The rearrangement uses TRBV15 and TRBJ1-2; D is undetermined. CDR1 and CDR2 (germline): LNHNV, YYDKDF (reference sequence). The CDR3 length is 14 residues. V dropped 1 base and J dropped 2 bases, with 8 bases sitting between them. The CDR3: CATSRVQKNYGYTF. The CDR3 DNA reads TGTGCCACCAGCAGAGTGCAGAAAAACTATGGCTACACCTTC.

The V gene is TRBV6-1, the J gene TRBJ2-7, with 10 bases fitting TRBD1. The germline V gene encodes CDR1 MNHNS and CDR2 SASEGT. V was pared by 2 bases and J by 4 bases, with 8 bases of the junction left unmatched. CDR3 length equals 16 residues. The CDR3 region has the DNA TGTGCCAGCAGTGAACCCCCGGGACAGGGGAGATACGAGCAGTACTTC. This translates into CASSEPPGQGRYEQYF.

This sequence joins TRBV6-6 and TRBJ1-2; D is unclear. Germline loops: CDR1 MNHNY, CDR2 SVGAGI (reference sequence). V was shortened by 0 bases and J by 8 bases, with 7 bases between the two germline ends. This CDR3 has 12 amino acids. The CDR3 DNA follows: TGTGCCAGCAGTTACTCAGCAGACGGCTACACCTTC. Its translation: CASSYSADGYTF.

Concerning this clone itself: Other DNA sequences in this sample translate to the same CDR3. The chain combines TRBV4-3 with TRBJ1-1; perhaps TRBD1 as D (6 bases). Germline assignment: CDR1 LGHNA and CDR2 YSLEER. V lost 1 base to trimming and J lost 5 bases, with 11 bases between them. CDR3 length equals 14 residues. The chain's CDR3 is CASSQVRGETEAFF. In DNA, the CDR3 is TGCGCCAGCAGCCAAGTTAGGGGGGAAACTGAAGCTTTCTTT.

The gene calls are TRBV30 and TRBJ2-5; D tentatively fits TRBD1 or TRBD2 (6 bases each). This CDR3 region has 13 residues. Germline V gives CDR1 GTSNPN, CDR2 SVGIG (reference sequence). The ends were cut back, 2 bases at V and 6 bases at J, with 13 bases in the middle. The CDR3, as DNA: TGTGCCTGGAGTCCGGGTGGGGGGCAGACCCAGTACTTC. Its protein is CAWSPGGGQTQYF.

This clone was observed a single time. The chain is built from TRBV19 and TRBJ2-3, with D unresolved. The CDR3 consists of 12 residues. V lost 3 bases and J lost 6, with 7 bases in between. CDR1 and CDR2 (germline): LNHDA, SQIVND (reference sequence). The CDR3, as DNA: TGTGCCAGTAGTATTTCCGGGGATACGCAGTATTTT. Translated, it gives CASSISGDTQYF.

V and J are TRBV6-1 and TRBJ1-2, with D possibly being TRBD1 (5 bases). V lost 7 bases to trimming and J lost 1 base, with 10 bases between them. Germline-derived CDR1 and CDR2 are MNHNS and SASEGT. The CDR3 spans 13 residues. DNA of the CDR3: TGTGCCAGCAAATCGGGGGTTAACTATGGCTACACCTTC. It translates to CASKSGVNYGYTF.

V gene TRBV25-1 combines with J gene TRBJ2-1; 12 bases are shared with TRBD2. The V and J ends lost 3 bases and 3 bases, in that order; junction bases with no gene match: 6. Germline CDR1 reads MGHDK; CDR2 reads SYGVNS. The CDR3 length is 17 residues. The CDR3 nucleotides read TGTGCCAGCAGTGATCGACTAGCGGGGGCCCTCTACAATGAGCAGTTCTTC. Translating it yields CASSDRLAGALYNEQFF.

This clone was recorded only once. The chain recombines TRBV7-6 with TRBJ2-3, with a weak D call TRBD1 (5 bases). The CDR3 is 14 residues long. V gave up 8 bases and J gave up 1 base, with 13 bases separating them. Germline V gives CDR1 SGHVS, CDR2 FNYEAQ. The CDR3, as DNA: TGTGCCAGCGGGATCATGACAGGCACAGATACGCAGTATTTT. It codes for CASGIMTGTDTQYF.

This clone has just a few counts. The chain links TRBV9 to TRBJ1-1; TRBD1 matches 8 bases. Germline V gene data show CDR1 as SGDLS and CDR2 as YYNGEE. CDR3 length: 14 residues. Unmatched junction bases numbered 6, after V lost 3 bases and J lost 5 bases. The CDR3 DNA reads TGTGCCAGCAGCGGAGGACAGGGCGGGACTGAAGCTTTCTTT. This gives the protein CASSGGQGGTEAFF.

V gene TRBV10-3 combines with J gene TRBJ2-1; no reliable D call. This CDR3 is 16 amino acids long. From germline, CDR1 is ENHRY and CDR2 SYGVKD. The V end was cut by 2 bases, the J end by 7 bases, with 18 bases between. CDR3 sequence (DNA): TGTGCCATCAGTGAGGCGAAGCAAGTCGTCGGGAATGAGCAGTTCTTC. Translating gives CAISEAKQVVGNEQFF.